The 17 T cell receptor beta chains below come from one sample, sequenced in a study of blood T cells in healthy people across ages. It was with a sample-barcoded 5' primer and a J-beta primer mix that a second PCR of roughly 7 to 12 cycles was run. TCRdb redid the calling of the 5' RACE reads with MiXCR, one entry per CDR3 protein. The data contain 1,100,000 or so distinct CDR3 sequences, less than 50% of them singletons. Sequenced: blood. The receptor source for this set is a woman in her fifties or sixties in good health.

The table lists this clonotype with a few counts. The chain has TRBV11-2 and TRBJ2-7; D is perhaps TRBD2 (6 bases). Trimming took 4 bases from V and 0 from J, leaving 13 bases between them. The germline CDR1 and CDR2 sequences are SGHAT and FQNNGV. CDR3 length: 15 amino acids. CDR3 in amino acids: CASSWSGSGSYEQYF. CDR3 coding DNA: TGTGCCAGCAGCTGGTCCGGGAGTGGCTCCTACGAGCAGTACTTC.

This chain uses TRBV28 with TRBJ2-2; TRBD2 agrees at 11 bases. The germline gives CDR1 MDHEN, CDR2 SYDVKM. The CDR3 runs to 16 residues. V shed 6 bases and J 0 bases; nucleotides not matched to a gene: 3. This CDR3 reads CASRTTSGTNTGELFF. In DNA form, the CDR3 reads TGTGCCAGCAGGACGACTAGCGGGACGAACACCGGGGAGCTGTTTTTT.

J is TRBJ2-7 and V is TRBV4-1; no firm D call. The CDR3 runs 15 residues. Germline values: CDR1 MGHRA, CDR2 YSYEKL. The ends were cut back, 6 bases at V and 1 base at J, with 16 bases in the middle. The CDR3 loop reads CASRKTFGRSYEQYF. The CDR3 bases are TGCGCCAGCAGGAAGACCTTCGGCAGATCCTACGAGCAGTACTTC.

The chain combines TRBV27 with TRBJ1-2; D may be TRBD1 (5 bases). CDR3 length equals 14 residues. The V end was cut by 2 bases, the J end by 4 bases, with 11 bases between. Germline CDR1 and CDR2: MNHEY and SMNVEV (reference sequence). The CDR3 protein is CASSLRSGAYGYTF. The CDR3 coding sequence is TGTGCCAGCAGTTTACGGTCCGGGGCCTATGGCTACACCTTC.

The rearrangement joins TRBV20-1 to TRBJ2-1; D ambiguous. Germline loops: CDR1 DFQATT, CDR2 SNEGSKA (reference sequence). V dropped 3 bases and J dropped 9 bases, with 15 bases sitting between them. This CDR3 region has 13 residues. The CDR3 loop reads CSASGPPPGEQFF. The CDR3, as DNA: TGCAGTGCTAGCGGGCCCCCACCCGGTGAGCAGTTCTTC.

The genes are TRBV28 and TRBJ2-1, with 9 bases fitting TRBD2. V lost 3 bases to trimming and J lost 4 bases; unmatched junction nucleotides: 4. CDR3 length: 15 residues. Germline CDR1 reads MDHEN; CDR2 reads SYDVKM. For the CDR3, the DNA is TGTGCCAGCAGTTTTCCTAGCGGGGCATACAATGAGCAGTTCTTC. As protein: CASSFPSGAYNEQFF.

CDR3 in DNA: TGTGCCAGCAGTTGGACAGGGATCGACGAGCAGTACTTC. The encoded protein is CASSWTGIDEQYF. This rearrangement joins TRBV6-1 to TRBJ2-7, with 8 bases fitting TRBD1. This CDR3 comprises 13 residues. The germline CDR1 and CDR2 sequences are MNHNS and SASEGT. Germline trimming cut 5 bases from V and 5 bases from J; bases unmatched to any gene: 5.

Worth noting for this clonotype: A much larger clone lies a single base off, so this may be a read error. The V gene is TRBV2, the J gene TRBJ2-7, with 7 nucleotides matching TRBD1. The germline CDR1 and CDR2 sequences are SNHLY and FYNNEI. This CDR3 has 14 amino acids. DNA for the CDR3: TGTGCCGGCAGTGCACAGGGGATGAGTTACGAGCAGTACTTC. As protein: CAGSAQGMSYEQYF.

The chain couples TRBV20-1 to TRBJ1-6; D unclear. The V gene's germline CDR1 is DFQATT and CDR2 SNEGSKA (reference sequence). CDR3 size: 14 residues. V was shortened by 2 bases and J by 9 bases, with 14 bases between the two germline ends. CDR3 in amino acids: CSARRSDSRSPLHF. CDR3 nucleotides: TGCAGTGCTAGAAGGTCTGACTCCCGTTCACCCCTCCACTTT.

As for this clonotype: This may come from a read error, since a much larger clone is one base off. The DNA of the CDR3 is TGTGTCAGCAGTTACTCAACACAGGGGAACGAGCAGTACTTC. It translates to CVSSYSTQGNEQYF. The V and J genes are TRBV6-5 and TRBJ2-7; 7 bases line up with TRBD1. The CDR3 consists of 14 residues. Looked up from germline, CDR1 is MNHEY and CDR2 is SVGAGI.

J is TRBJ1-1 and V is TRBV7-9; D gene ambiguous. CDR1 and CDR2 (germline): SEHNR, FQNEAQ (reference sequence). V lost 6 bases, J lost 3 bases, and 8 bases lay in between. The CDR3 has 12 amino acids. CDR3 residues: CASSQTYTEAFF. In nucleotides, the CDR3 is TGTGCCAGCAGTCAGACATACACTGAAGCTTTCTTT.

This chain connects TRBV5-6 to TRBJ2-3; no definite D call. V was cut by 2 bases and J by 2 bases, with 12 bases left in between. Germline V lookup: CDR1 SGHDT, CDR2 YYEEEE. The CDR3 length is 15 residues. CDR3 coding DNA: TGTGCCAGCAGCTTTAGGTCGGCCCACACAGATACGCAGTATTTT. The encoded protein is CASSFRSAHTDTQYF. Full variable domain (rest looked up from reference TRBV5-6 and TRBJ2-3): DAGVTQSPTHLIKTRGQQVTLRCSPKSGHDTVSWYQQALGQGPQFIFQYYEEEERQRGNFPDRFSGHQFPNYSSELNVNALLLGDSALYLCASSFRSAHTDTQYFGPGTRLTVL.

The chain has TRBV3-1 and TRBJ2-3; 10 bases map to TRBD2. The germline V gene has CDR1 LGHDT and CDR2 YNNKEL (reference sequence). Trimming at V came to 8 bases and at J to 4 bases, leaving 12 bases not matched to a gene. This CDR3 is 16 amino acids long. The CDR3 nucleotides are TGTGCCAGCTCTGAAGCAGGGACTAGCGTCTCAGATACGCAGTATTTT. It encodes CASSEAGTSVSDTQYF.

CDR3 DNA: TGCGCCAGCGGCCTACGGACGGGGATGGATACGCAGTATTTT. Its protein is CASGLRTGMDTQYF. The rearrangement links TRBV5-1 to TRBJ2-3; a possible D gene is TRBD2 (5 bases). The V gene's germline CDR1 is SGHRS and CDR2 YFSETQ. This CDR3 has 14 residues. The V gene lost 7 bases and the J gene lost 6 bases, with 18 bases spanning the gap.

This clonotype was seen a handful of times. The chain couples TRBV7-9 to TRBJ2-6, with a weak D call TRBD1 (6 bases). Trimming removed 2 bases from V and 0 bases from J, with 17 bases in between. Per germline, CDR1 SEHNR and CDR2 FQNEAQ (reference sequence). This CDR3 spans 19 amino acids. CDR3 coding DNA: TGTGCCAGCAGCTTACTAACAGGGACCAGAAGCTCTGGGGCCAACGTCCTGACTTTC. Its protein product is CASSLLTGTRSSGANVLTF.

The table lists this clonotype with a few counts. V is TRBV7-2 and J is TRBJ2-5; tentatively, D is TRBD1 or TRBD2 (5 bases each). Trimming cost V 5 bases and J 9 bases, with 13 bases left between them. CDR1 and CDR2 (germline): SGHTA, FQGNSA. The CDR3 runs to 12 residues. CDR3 DNA sequence: TGTGCCAGCAGCCAGAGGGTGGGGGCCCAGTACTTC. The encoded protein is CASSQRVGAQYF.

The table lists this clonotype with a few counts. One junction end does not reproduce the germline sequence, and a read error may be involved. The chain combines TRBV11-2 with TRBJ2-4; unclear D gene. The length of the CDR3 is 14 residues. The germline V gene has CDR1 SGHAT and CDR2 FQNNGV. DNA of the CDR3: TGTGCCAGCAGCCTAGACTCGGCCAAAAACATTCAGTACTTC. The encoded protein is CASSLDSAKNIQYF.